The text below deals with one T cell receptor (beta chain). The germline gives CDR1 LGHNA, CDR2 YSLEER. V lost 4 bases, J lost 1 base, and 13 bases lay in between. This CDR3 comprises 15 residues. Isolated RNA was reverse transcribed into cDNA used as the sequencing template. Sequencing was performed with immunoSEQ multiplex PCR; in TCRdb, only in-frame clones are kept and a portion is missing. The sample lists 200,000 or so clones; around two fifths were seen once. The sample's treatment: oral pan-JAK inhibitor, 5-10 mg twice daily. The entry originates in a study of CD8+ T cells in alopecia areata. This TCR derives from a human donor with alopecia areata. The V gene is TRBV4-3, the J gene TRBJ1-2; D is unclear. The sample was CD4+ T cells sorted from blood, taken at approximately week 37, from a patient treated with tofacitinib. CDR3 bases: TGCGCCAGCAGCCCTCGGGCAGCTAGTAACTATGGCTACACCTTC. Protein sequence: CASSPRAASNYGYTF.